The count of the clone carrying this T cell receptor beta chain is one. The CDR3 runs 15 residues. CDR1 is MDHEN, CDR2 SYDVKM, per germline. With V trimmed by 3 bases and J by 8 bases, 7 bases remained unmatched. These data come from a study of technical replicates of blood from four donors. Assay: immunoSEQ multiplex PCR; the TCRdb copy retains only in-frame clones and omits some. In the table there are about 97,000 clones, roughly 95% of which are singletons. Source material: T cells isolated from PBMCs. V is TRBV28 and J is TRBJ1-4, with 9 nucleotides matching TRBD1. This sequence was found in a human donor in good health. The CDR3 sequence: CASSFQTGGWEKLFF. The DNA for the CDR3 is TGTGCCAGCAGTTTCCAGACAGGGGGATGGGAAAAACTGTTTTTT.